One sample yielded the 30 T cell receptor beta chains listed below, sequenced in a study of regulatory T cells in long-lasting Graves disease. Time point given: persistent/refractory GD, antithyroid drugs over 5 years with positive TRAb. Generation of the TCR library employed RNA extracted from PBMCs. Arm-PCR of CDR3 regions with iRepertoire HTBI primers generated TCR beta libraries. In TCRdb, the multiplex PCR reads were re-called with MiXCR into one record per CDR3 protein. Of a few hundred thousand distinct CDR3 sequences listed, around a fifth are singletons. The sequencing used peripheral blood mononuclear cells (PBMCs), collected when the disease was refractory, from a patient treated with antithyroid drugs. The receptors were gathered from a female donor with Graves disease.

This clonotype came up many times. The J gene is TRBJ1-1, the V gene TRBV7-2; D unclear. Germline V gene data show CDR1 as SGHTA and CDR2 as FQGNSA. V dropped 0 bases and J dropped 4 bases, with 9 bases sitting between them. The CDR3 length is 14 residues. The CDR3 loop reads CASSLAGLGTEAFF. The CDR3, as DNA: TGTGCCAGCAGCTTAGCGGGGTTGGGCACTGAAGCTTTCTTT.

This chain joins TRBV7-6 and TRBJ2-5, with D perhaps matching TRBD1 (5 bases). V dropped 2 bases and J dropped 5 bases, with 12 bases sitting between them. CDR1 SGHVS and CDR2 FNYEAQ come from the germline V gene. This CDR3 region has 14 residues. The CDR3 is CASSLLVKGETQYF. CDR3 sequence (DNA): TGTGCCAGCAGCTTACTTGTCAAGGGGGAGACCCAGTACTTC. The variable domain in full, completed from reference TRBV7-6 and TRBJ2-5, reads GAGVSQSPRYKVTKRGQDVALRCDPISGHVSLYWYRQALGQGPEFLTYFNYEAQQDKSGLPNDRFSAERPEGSISTLTIQRTEQRDSAMYRCASSLLVKGETQYFGPGTRLLVL.

This clonotype was counted at least ten times. This sequence joins TRBV2 and TRBJ2-5, with D perhaps matching TRBD2 (5 bases). V lost 6 bases and J 1 base, leaving 15 bases between the germline ends. The CDR3 sequence is 15 residues long. From germline, CDR1 is SNHLY and CDR2 FYNNEI. The CDR3 sequence: CASSEGNQFQETQYF. The CDR3 nucleotides read TGTGCCAGCAGCGAGGGAAACCAATTCCAAGAGACCCAGTACTTC.

This clonotype was detected once. This rearrangement joins TRBV4-1 to TRBJ2-1; TRBD1 matches 8 bases. V dropped 2 bases and J dropped 6; count of bases not matched to a gene: 9. In germline, CDR1 is MGHRA, CDR2 YSYEKL. This CDR3 has 16 residues. CDR3 in DNA: TGCGCCAGCAGCCAACCCGGACAGGGTAGGTCCAATGAGCAGTTCTTC. It specifies CASSQPGQGRSNEQFF.

The chain has TRBV30 and TRBJ1-6; D uncertain. The V end lost 1 base, the J end lost 8 bases, and 6 bases lay between the germline ends. Germline V CDR1 and CDR2: GTSNPN, SVGIG (reference sequence). CDR3 length: 12 amino acids. Here the CDR3 DNA reads TGTGCCTGGAGTGCCAACTATTCACCCCTCCACTTT. This codes for CAWSANYSPLHF.

The rearrangement links TRBV6-5 to TRBJ2-7; perhaps TRBD2 as D (6 bases). The CDR3 contains 17 residues. The ends were cut back, 0 bases at V and 0 bases at J, with 15 bases in the middle. Germline V gene sequence: CDR1 MNHEY, CDR2 SVGAGI. CDR3 DNA: TGTGCCAGCAGTTACTCTGGGGCACGGGGGAGCTCCTACGAGCAGTACTTC. This gives the protein CASSYSGARGSSYEQYF.

This clonotype was seen just once. The V call is TRBV20-1, the J call TRBJ1-6; D perhaps matches TRBD1 (5 bases). The CDR3 has 17 residues. The ends were cut back, 1 base at V and 7 bases at J, with 20 bases in the middle. Per the germline V gene, CDR1 is DFQATT and CDR2 is SNEGSKA (reference sequence). CDR3 sequence (DNA): TGCAGTGCTAGAGCTCAGGGCGCCAGGATATCCAATTCACCCCTCCACTTT. Translation: CSARAQGARISNSPLHF.

This clonotype was detected ten times or more. V usage is TRBV20-1 and J usage is TRBJ2-1; 7 bases agree with TRBD2. There are 14 residues in the CDR3. Trimming at V came to 1 base and at J to 4 bases, leaving 4 bases not matched to a gene. Germline-derived CDR1 and CDR2 are DFQATT and SNEGSKA (reference sequence). The CDR3 is CSARGSGYYNEQFF. The CDR3 nucleotides read TGCAGTGCTAGAGGTAGCGGGTATTACAATGAGCAGTTCTTC.

This clonotype was recorded many times. This chain joins TRBV18 and TRBJ1-2, with D tentatively TRBD1 (5 bases). CDR3 length: 13 residues. Per germline, CDR1 KGHSH and CDR2 LQKENI. The ends were cut back, 8 bases at V and 4 bases at J, with 14 bases in the middle. CDR3 sequence reads: CASSSGDGYGYTF. In DNA, the CDR3 is TGTGCCAGCAGCTCGGGGGATGGCTATGGCTACACCTTC.

The V and J genes are TRBV7-9 and TRBJ2-3, with a possible D match to TRBD1 (5 bases). This CDR3 region has 13 residues. Trimming removed 5 bases from V and 6 bases from J, with 12 bases in between. CDR1 is SEHNR, CDR2 FQNEAQ, per germline (reference sequence). The CDR3 DNA reads as TGTGCCAGCAGCCTCAGGAAGGGGGATACGCAGTATTTT. This codes for CASSLRKGDTQYF.

This clonotype was recorded many times. V usage is TRBV7-2 and J usage is TRBJ2-5; tentatively, D is TRBD2 (6 bases). The CDR3 spans 13 residues. Germline lookup yields CDR1 SGHTA and CDR2 FQGNSA. The V and J ends lost 3 bases and 7 bases respectively, with 12 bases between them. The CDR3 DNA follows: TGTGCCAGCAGCTTGGGGGAGGAAGGGACCCAGTACTTC. Translating it yields CASSLGEEGTQYF.

The chain recombines TRBV5-5 with TRBJ2-1; no reliable D call. Looked up from germline, CDR1 is SGHKS and CDR2 is YYEKEE (reference sequence). CDR3 length: 12 residues. V lost 2 bases, J lost 8 bases, and 8 bases lay in between. This CDR3 is CASSLYGHEQFF. Here the CDR3 DNA reads TGTGCCAGCAGCTTATACGGGCATGAGCAGTTCTTC.

This clonotype has a handful of counts. With a far larger clone one base away, a read error is the likely cause. The chain recombines TRBV2 with TRBJ2-7, with D perhaps TRBD1 (7 bases). Germline values: CDR1 SNHLY, CDR2 FYNNEI. CDR3 length: 11 amino acids. CDR3 loop: CAGRGAYEQYF. Written as DNA, the CDR3 is TGTGCCGGCAGGGGGGCCTACGAGCAGTACTTC. The full variable domain, completed using reference TRBV2 and TRBJ2-7, is EPEVTQTPSHQVTQMGQEVILRCVPISNHLYFYWYRQILGQKVEFLVSFYNNEISEKSEIFDDQFSVERPDGSNFTLKIRSTKLEDSAMYFCAGRGAYEQYFGPGTRLTVT.

J is TRBJ2-7 and V is TRBV6-1, with D perhaps TRBD2 (5 bases). Germline V lookup: CDR1 MNHNS, CDR2 SASEGT. CDR3 size: 15 residues. The V end lost 6 bases, the J end lost 7 bases, and 22 bases lay between the germline ends. This chain's CDR3 is CASRTGSRTSGEQYF. In DNA, the CDR3 is TGTGCCAGCAGGACGGGGAGCCGCACCTCTGGGGAGCAGTACTTC.

About this clonotype itself: A much bigger clone sits one base away, suggesting this may be a read error. The CDR3 end shows no conserved phenylalanine or tryptophan, and so a read error is likely. The CDR3 sequence is CASSFPSTGLSYGYTL. The CDR3 region has the DNA TGTGCCAGCAGCTTCCCCTCGACAGGCCTTTCCTATGGCTACACCCTC. The V call is TRBV7-2, the J call TRBJ1-2, with D maybe TRBD1 (6 bases). The length of the CDR3 is 16 residues. Germline V lookup: CDR1 SGHTA, CDR2 FQGNSA. With 3 bases removed from V and 4 bases from J, the gap between germline ends came to 18 bases.

The chain combines TRBV9 with TRBJ2-7; 10 nucleotides line up with TRBD1. V lost 3 bases, J lost 3 bases, and 6 bases stayed unmatched. Germline loops: CDR1 SGDLS, CDR2 YYNGEE. CDR3 length: 15 amino acids. CDR3 DNA: TGTGCCAGCAGCGAAACAGGACAGGGGGACTACGAGCAGTACTTC. This translates into CASSETGQGDYEQYF.

This clonotype was seen ten or more times. One end of the junction fails to match germline, which may point to a read error. The chain links TRBV6-1 to TRBJ1-1; no definite D call. The CDR3 extends over 13 amino acids. Germline loops: CDR1 MNHNS, CDR2 SASEGT. CDR3 bases: TGTGCCAGCAGTCCTAGGGTGAACGCTGAAGCTTTCTTT. Protein: CASSPRVNAEAFF.

The chain links TRBV4-1 to TRBJ2-2, with D possibly TRBD1 on 5 matching bases. The CDR3 sequence is 13 residues long. Germline V CDR1 and CDR2: MGHRA, YSYEKL. V lost 6 bases, J lost 6 bases, and 11 bases lay in between. The CDR3 sequence: CASSNQGPGELFF. In nucleotides, the CDR3 is TGCGCCAGCAGTAACCAGGGCCCCGGGGAGCTGTTTTTT.

There are a few counts of this clonotype. This rearrangement joins TRBV4-1 to TRBJ1-5; possibly TRBD1 for D (5 bases). Germline V lookup: CDR1 MGHRA, CDR2 YSYEKL. The CDR3 covers 15 residues. V was pared by 1 base and J by 4 bases, with 11 bases between. CDR3 protein: CASSQAAGGNQPQHF. The DNA for the CDR3 is TGCGCCAGCAGCCAAGCCGCGGGGGGTAATCAGCCCCAGCATTTT.

Details on this clonotype: This sequence may be a read error, since a much larger clone differs from it by one base. The CDR3 sequence: CASSTGGLEEKLFF. CDR3 sequence (DNA): TGTGCCAGCAGCACCGGGGGGCTAGAAGAAAAACTGTTTTTT. The chain uses TRBV13 and TRBJ1-4; D possibly corresponds to TRBD1 (6 bases). The CDR3 covers 14 residues. Trimming pared 5 bases from V and 8 bases from J, leaving 15 bases between. Germline CDR1 and CDR2: PRHDT and FYEKMQ (reference sequence).

V usage is TRBV29-1 and J usage is TRBJ2-3, with 9 bases fitting TRBD2. Losses at the gene ends were 5 bases for V and 5 bases for J; bases not matched to a gene: 8. Per the germline V gene, CDR1 is SQVTM and CDR2 is ANQGSEA. The length of the CDR3 is 14 residues. The CDR3 DNA is TGCAGCGTTCGAATTGGACTAGCGATAGATACGCAGTATTTT. It specifies CSVRIGLAIDTQYF.

Ten or more counts support this clonotype. This rearrangement joins TRBV20-1 to TRBJ1-1; D is uncertain. The CDR3 has 15 residues. CDR1 and CDR2 (germline): DFQATT, SNEGSKA (reference sequence). V lost 3 bases, J lost 0 bases, and 14 bases lay in between. The CDR3 loop is CSARNFREVNTEAFF. The CDR3 DNA sequence: TGCAGTGCTAGGAATTTTAGAGAAGTGAACACTGAAGCTTTCTTT.

The chain combines TRBV7-2 with TRBJ2-7; D perhaps matches TRBD2 (5 bases). Germline-derived CDR1 and CDR2 are SGHTA and FQGNSA. Between the trimmed V and J ends, which lost 5 bases and 2 bases, there was a span of 13 bases. The CDR3 is 14 residues long. The CDR3 loop is CASSLSGVPYEQYF. The CDR3 DNA reads TGTGCCAGCAGCCTCTCCGGGGTTCCCTACGAGCAGTACTTC.

About this clonotype: With a much larger clone just one base away, this may be a read error. The chain joins TRBV6-8 to TRBJ2-2, with TRBD1 as a possible D gene (6 bases). From germline, CDR1 is MNHGY and CDR2 SAAAGT. With 8 bases removed from V and 4 bases from J, the gap between germline ends came to 20 bases. The CDR3 covers 16 residues. This chain's CDR3 is CASGGRDREGTGELFF. CDR3 sequence (DNA): TGTGCCAGCGGGGGCCGTGACAGAGAGGGCACCGGGGAGCTGTTTTTT.

The rearrangement links TRBV7-8 to TRBJ1-1; possibly TRBD1 for D (5 bases). This CDR3 has 14 amino acids. V was trimmed by 1 base and J by 4 bases, leaving 10 bases between them. Germline CDR1 is SGHVS and CDR2 is FQNEAQ. The CDR3 protein is CASSLGGAATEAFF. The CDR3 DNA follows: TGTGCCAGCAGCTTAGGCGGGGCGGCCACTGAAGCTTTCTTT.

This clonotype occurred many times. V and J are TRBV2 and TRBJ1-6; 7 bases are shared with TRBD1. V shed 6 bases, J shed 7 bases, and the junction held 12 bases outside the gene matches. This CDR3 contains 16 residues. The germline V gene has CDR1 SNHLY and CDR2 FYNNEI. The CDR3 nucleotides read TGTGCCAGCAGAACGACAGGGCTTTATCTAAATTCACCCCTCCACTTT. It translates to CASRTTGLYLNSPLHF. Using reference TRBV2 and TRBJ1-6 for the parts outside the CDR3, the full variable domain is EPEVTQTPSHQVTQMGQEVILRCVPISNHLYFYWYRQILGQKVEFLVSFYNNEISEKSEIFDDQFSVERPDGSNFTLKIRSTKLEDSAMYFCASRTTGLYLNSPLHFGNGTRLTVT.

The sample holds many counts of this clonotype. This chain connects TRBV28 to TRBJ2-7; 9 positions agree with TRBD1. The V gene's germline CDR1 is MDHEN and CDR2 SYDVKM. The V gene end was trimmed by 8 bases and the J gene end by 6 bases; junction bases not matched to a gene: 8. The CDR3 length is 13 residues. CDR3 sequence reads: CASEDHRGLEQYF. CDR3 nucleotide sequence: TGTGCCAGCGAGGACCACAGGGGGCTCGAGCAGTACTTC.

This clonotype was recorded many times. The gene calls are TRBV20-1 and TRBJ2-5; 9 bases match TRBD1. This CDR3 contains 13 residues. Germline lookup yields CDR1 DFQATT and CDR2 SNEGSKA (reference sequence). With 5 bases clipped from V and 5 bases from J, the junction kept 6 bases outside the gene matches. In DNA form, the CDR3 reads TGCAGTGCTCCCCGGGACAGGGCGGAGACCCAGTACTTC. It encodes CSAPRDRAETQYF.

The genes are TRBV4-3 and TRBJ1-6, with D hard to call. Trimming removed 0 bases from V and 0 bases from J, with 9 bases in between. CDR3 size: 17 residues. CDR1 is LGHNA and CDR2 is YSLEER in the germline V gene. The CDR3 spells CASSQDLAVSYNSPLHF. CDR3 nucleotides: TGCGCCAGCAGCCAAGATCTCGCAGTCTCCTATAATTCACCCCTCCACTTT.

The rearrangement uses TRBV11-3 and TRBJ2-1, with 9 bases that match TRBD1. Germline V lookup: CDR1 SGHNT, CDR2 YENEEA. Trimming removed 5 bases from V and 6 bases from J; junction bases left unmatched: 8. This CDR3 has 15 residues. CDR3 in amino acids: CASSQGQGPPNEQFF. The CDR3 DNA sequence: TGTGCCAGCAGCCAGGGACAGGGTCCCCCCAATGAGCAGTTCTTC.